Following are 22 T cell receptor beta chains from one sample sequenced in a study of T cells after yellow fever vaccination. From the 5' RACE reads, TCRdb called clonotypes with MiXCR, one entry per CDR3 protein. Seen here are hundreds of thousands of distinct CDR3 sequences, roughly an eighth observed once, and the top ten hold more than 12%. The source material was PBMCs, sampled on the day of the yellow fever booster vaccination. Every receptor here comes from a man younger than 40 who received the YFV17D yellow fever vaccine.

This clonotype was found a few times. V is TRBV4-2 and J is TRBJ1-4, with D uncertain. This CDR3 has 15 residues. Germline V gene data show CDR1 as LGHNA and CDR2 as YNFKEQ. Trimming took 0 bases from V and 8 from J, leaving 13 bases between them. CDR3 sequence: CASSQDGQHREKLFF. In DNA, the CDR3 is TGTGCCAGCAGCCAAGATGGGCAGCATAGGGAAAAACTGTTTTTT.

This chain links TRBV5-6 with TRBJ2-1; TRBD2 is a possible D gene (5 bases). Trimming left V 3 bases short and J 7 bases short, with 17 bases between. The CDR3 consists of 15 residues. CDR1 and CDR2 (germline): SGHDT, YYEEEE. The CDR3 DNA sequence: TGTGCCAGCAGCTCACCCGGGCCCCGAGGGAATGAGCAGTTCTTC. Translated: CASSSPGPRGNEQFF.

CDR3 region: CASSPGPSAVETQYF. Here the CDR3 DNA reads TGTGCCAGCAGCCCGGGGCCGTCCGCTGTTGAGACCCAGTACTTC. This chain links TRBV7-2 with TRBJ2-5; TRBD1 or TRBD2 may be the D gene (5 bases each). This CDR3 has 15 residues. Deletions cut 5 bases from V and 5 bases from J, with 18 bases between. CDR1 and CDR2 (germline): SGHTA, FQGNSA.

This clonotype occurred many times. This CDR3 is CASSQGPGYGTDTQYF. CDR3 bases: TGCGCCAGCAGCCAAGGTCCAGGGTACGGGACAGATACGCAGTATTTT. The rearrangement links TRBV4-3 to TRBJ2-3, with a weak D call TRBD1 (5 bases). V was pared by 1 base and J by 3 bases, with 14 bases between. Germline lookup yields CDR1 LGHNA and CDR2 YSLEER. This CDR3 is 16 amino acids long.

The rearrangement links TRBV7-2 to TRBJ1-6; no firm D call. The CDR3 is 14 amino acids. CDR1 and CDR2 from the germline V gene are SGHTA and FQGNSA. Between the trimmed V and J ends, which lost 3 bases and 6 bases, there was a span of 9 bases. Here the CDR3 reads CASSFTGVNSPLHF. The CDR3, as DNA: TGTGCCAGCAGCTTCACTGGGGTTAATTCACCCCTCCACTTT.

The rearrangement links TRBV6-5 to TRBJ2-7; D unresolved. Per germline, CDR1 MNHEY and CDR2 SVGAGI. This CDR3 spans 14 amino acids. V was clipped by 0 bases and J by 4 bases, with 10 bases between them. The CDR3 loop is CASSYSARYYEQYF. The CDR3 DNA sequence: TGTGCCAGCAGTTACTCGGCTAGGTATTACGAGCAGTACTTC.

This chain uses TRBV28 with TRBJ2-7; tentative D call: TRBD1 (6 bases). V lost 3 bases, J lost 7 bases, and 10 bases lay in between. The germline V gene has CDR1 MDHEN and CDR2 SYDVKM. This CDR3 has 12 residues. CDR3 DNA sequence: TGTGCCAGCAGTTTGGGGGCGCGTGAGCAGTACTTC. It specifies CASSLGAREQYF. Full variable domain (rest looked up from reference TRBV28 and TRBJ2-7): DVKVTQSSRYLVKRTGEKVFLECVQDMDHENMFWYRQDPGLGLRLIYFSYDVKMKEKGDIPEGYSVSREKKERFSLILESASTNQTSMYLCASSLGAREQYFGPGTRLTVT.

J is TRBJ2-7 and V is TRBV7-8, with 7 positions matching TRBD2. Looked up from germline, CDR1 is SGHVS and CDR2 is FQNEAQ. The V segment lost 5 bases and the J segment 2 bases; nucleotides outside the gene matches: 6. This CDR3 is built from 14 residues. CDR3 sequence: CASSQERGTYEQYF. CDR3 bases: TGTGCCAGCAGCCAAGAGCGGGGAACCTACGAGCAGTACTTC.

The chain recombines TRBV20-1 with TRBJ2-1; TRBD1 agrees at 8 bases. Germline V gives CDR1 DFQATT, CDR2 SNEGSKA (reference sequence). This CDR3 is built from 15 residues. Germline trimming cut 0 bases from V and 9 bases from J; bases unmatched to any gene: 10. The CDR3 sequence is CSARDQGRGQSEQFF. The CDR3 nucleotides read TGCAGTGCTAGAGATCAGGGCAGGGGGCAGAGTGAGCAGTTCTTC.

There are a few counts of this clonotype. CDR3 sequence: CAHNGGFGANVLTF. For the CDR3, the DNA is TGTGCCCACAACGGGGGCTTTGGGGCCAACGTCCTGACTTTC. The V call is TRBV6-1, the J call TRBJ2-6, with D perhaps being TRBD1 or TRBD2 (6 bases each). Trimming removed 11 bases at V and 3 bases at J, with 14 bases between. CDR3 length equals 14 residues. Looked up from germline, CDR1 is MNHNS and CDR2 is SASEGT.

The chain uses TRBV28 and TRBJ1-3; D uncertain. The V and J ends lost 7 bases and 0 bases respectively, with 13 bases between them. This CDR3 contains 15 residues. From germline, CDR1 is MDHEN and CDR2 SYDVKM. The CDR3 loop reads CASNPARDSGNTIYF. The CDR3, as DNA: TGTGCCAGCAACCCCGCGAGGGACTCTGGAAACACCATATATTTT. The whole variable domain, filled in from reference TRBV28 and TRBJ1-3, reads DVKVTQSSRYLVKRTGEKVFLECVQDMDHENMFWYRQDPGLGLRLIYFSYDVKMKEKGDIPEGYSVSREKKERFSLILESASTNQTSMYLCASNPARDSGNTIYFGEGSWLTVV.

J is TRBJ2-7 and V is TRBV7-2; D might be TRBD1 or TRBD2, each matching 5 bases. There are 17 residues in the CDR3. V lost 4 bases, J lost 0 bases, and 19 bases lay in between. Germline V CDR1 and CDR2: SGHTA, FQGNSA. The CDR3 coding sequence is TGTGCCAGCAGCTCGCTAGCCGGGACCCTGAGCTCCTACGAGCAGTACTTC. This encodes CASSSLAGTLSSYEQYF.

The chain has TRBV29-1 and TRBJ1-4; TRBD1 might be the D (6 bases). Deletions cut 7 bases from V and 8 bases from J, with 17 bases between. This CDR3 comprises 13 residues. From germline, CDR1 is SQVTM and CDR2 ANQGSEA. The CDR3 protein is CSASPGGREKLFF. The CDR3 DNA follows: TGCAGCGCCAGCCCCGGGGGGCGCGAAAAACTGTTTTTT. The whole variable domain, filled in from reference TRBV29-1 and TRBJ1-4, reads SAVISQKPSRDICQRGTSLTIQCQVDSQVTMMFWYRQQPGQSLTLIATANQGSEATYESGFVIDKFPISRPNLTFSTLTVSNMSPEDSSIYLCSASPGGREKLFFGSGTQLSVL.

The genes are TRBV7-8 and TRBJ2-7; no reliable D call. There are 16 residues in the CDR3. The V gene lost 1 base and the J gene lost 2 bases, with 15 bases spanning the gap. The germline CDR1 and CDR2 sequences are SGHVS and FQNEAQ. In DNA form, the CDR3 reads TGTGCCAGCAGCTTAGTTGGCGGATCTGAGACCTACGAGCAGTACTTC. This sequence encodes CASSLVGGSETYEQYF.

The chain is built from TRBV5-6 and TRBJ2-1; perhaps D is TRBD1 or TRBD2 (5 bases each). Looked up from germline, CDR1 is SGHDT and CDR2 is YYEEEE. The CDR3 contains 17 residues. V gave up 3 bases and J gave up 0 bases, with 16 bases separating them. CDR3: CASSSPLTGRSYNEQFF. CDR3 DNA sequence: TGTGCCAGCAGCTCCCCCCTGACGGGACGCTCCTACAATGAGCAGTTCTTC.

The rearrangement joins TRBV5-1 to TRBJ1-2; no definite D call. Looked up from germline, CDR1 is SGHRS and CDR2 is YFSETQ. Trimming took off 0 bases at V and 8 bases at J, with 14 bases between the two ends. The CDR3 is 14 residues long. Here the CDR3 DNA reads TGCGCCAGCAGCTTGGATACCTCAGGACCAGGCTACACCTTC. It codes for CASSLDTSGPGYTF.

This chain links TRBV4-3 with TRBJ2-3; 12 bases are shared with TRBD2. Germline V gene sequence: CDR1 LGHNA, CDR2 YSLEER. This CDR3 contains 15 residues. V lost 2 bases, J lost 7 bases, and 4 bases stayed unmatched. The CDR3 spells CASSQRLAGDNTQYF. As DNA, the CDR3 is TGCGCCAGCAGCCAACGACTAGCGGGAGATAATACGCAGTATTTT.

In its sample, this clonotype was seen many times. V is TRBV5-1 and J is TRBJ2-1, with D maybe TRBD2 (6 bases). Trimming removed 2 bases at V and 8 bases at J, with 26 bases between. The germline CDR1 and CDR2 sequences are SGHRS and YFSETQ. This CDR3 is 18 amino acids long. CDR3 coding DNA: TGCGCCAGCAGCTTAGTATCGGGGAGGTCCGTCAGATACTATGAGCAGTTCTTC. This sequence encodes CASSLVSGRSVRYYEQFF.

This clonotype was seen a handful of times. The chain links TRBV7-9 to TRBJ1-6; D unclear. V was shortened by 2 bases and J by 7 bases, with 9 bases between the two germline ends. This CDR3 comprises 14 residues. Germline loops: CDR1 SEHNR, CDR2 FQNEAQ (reference sequence). The CDR3 DNA reads TGTGCCAGCAGCTTACTAGGGCTAAATTCACCCCTCCACTTT. Protein product: CASSLLGLNSPLHF.

V and J are TRBV20-1 and TRBJ2-1; TRBD2 agrees at 7 bases. There are 14 residues in the CDR3. V lost 2 bases to trimming and J lost 3 bases; unmatched junction nucleotides: 4. Germline V lookup: CDR1 DFQATT, CDR2 SNEGSKA (reference sequence). The CDR3 sequence: CSARRPSGYNEQFF. CDR3 DNA: TGCAGTGCTAGACGGCCTAGCGGCTACAATGAGCAGTTCTTC.

V and J are TRBV14 and TRBJ2-1; perhaps TRBD2 as D (6 bases). This CDR3 is built from 12 residues. V lost 9 bases to trimming and J lost 8 bases, with 14 bases between them. Germline CDR1 is SGHDN and CDR2 is FVKESK. CDR3 sequence reads: CASSASVHEQFF. The CDR3 coding sequence is TGTGCCAGTTCCGCTAGCGTCCATGAGCAGTTCTTC.

This chain uses TRBV29-1 with TRBJ2-5; tentative D call: TRBD1 (5 bases). CDR1 is SQVTM and CDR2 is ANQGSEA in the germline V gene. This CDR3 is 12 amino acids long. The ends were cut back, 5 bases at V and 3 bases at J, with 10 bases in the middle. The CDR3 loop reads CSVPETEETQYF. The CDR3 nucleotides are TGCAGCGTTCCCGAGACAGAAGAGACCCAGTACTTC.